This TCR beta chain was observed in a study of T cells in narcolepsy. Study-wide findings and caveats: Autoreactive clone sequences were missing from some blood memory CD4+ repertoires. Reportedly, autoreactive clonotypes were serially detected in patients' blood but not controls'. Autoreactive HCRT-specific and TRIB2-specific clonotypes were marked in same-patient CSF-versus-blood CD4+ comparisons.

A remark on this clone: Its antigen remains unidentified.

Germline V gene sequence: CDR1 MNHEY, CDR2 SMNVEV (reference sequence). The length of the CDR3 is 14 residues. The germline V and J ends were trimmed by 6 bases and 6 bases, with 15 bases remaining between them. Method: immunoSEQ multiplex PCR; TCRdb's copy keeps in-frame clones and lacks some. This table holds around 30,000 clones, under 85% found once. This chain connects TRBV27 to TRBJ1-5, with D tentatively TRBD1 (5 bases). The sequenced sample was CD45RA- memory CD4+ T cells from PBMCs. The sequence derives from a human donor with narcolepsy. This CDR3 reads CASRATLGAQPQHF. The CDR3 DNA follows: TGTGCCAGCAGGGCGACGTTAGGGGCTCAGCCCCAGCATTTT.